This T cell receptor beta chain came from a study of blood T cell repertoires in COVID-19. Turning to the study itself: Samples taken during acute and convalescent COVID-19 were collected in the United States, Italy and Spain. PBMCs, B-cell-depleted T cells, or T cells provided the cDNA or gDNA that made up the material.

Using immunoSEQ multiplex PCR, the repertoire was profiled, and TCRdb retains in-frame clones only, with some absent. This table holds tens of thousands of clones, approximately 89% found once. This CDR3 has 16 residues. V was shortened by 0 bases and J by 5 bases, with 16 bases between the two germline ends. Germline CDR1 is MNHEY and CDR2 is SMNVEV (reference sequence). The sequence derives from a woman aged 55-70 years with COVID-19, enrolled during active disease. The V gene is TRBV27, the J gene TRBJ2-5, with D possibly matching TRBD2 (7 bases). The sequenced material came from peripheral blood. The CDR3 protein is CASSLSPGRGGETQYF. The CDR3 region has the DNA TGTGCCAGCAGTTTATCCCCGGGCAGGGGAGGGGAGACCCAGTACTTC.